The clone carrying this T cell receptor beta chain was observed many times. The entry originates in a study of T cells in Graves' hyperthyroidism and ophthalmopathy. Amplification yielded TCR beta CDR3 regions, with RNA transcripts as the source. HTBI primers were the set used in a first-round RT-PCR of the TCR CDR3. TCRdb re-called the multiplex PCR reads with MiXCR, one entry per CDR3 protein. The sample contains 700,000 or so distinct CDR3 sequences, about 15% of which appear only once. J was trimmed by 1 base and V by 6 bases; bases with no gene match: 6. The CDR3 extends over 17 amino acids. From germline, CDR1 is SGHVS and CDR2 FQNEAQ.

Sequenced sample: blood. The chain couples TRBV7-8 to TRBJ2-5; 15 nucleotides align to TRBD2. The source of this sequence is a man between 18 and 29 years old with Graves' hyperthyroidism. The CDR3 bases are TGTGCCAGCAGGGGGGGACTAGCGGGAGGAACCCAAGAGACCCAGTACTTC. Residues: CASRGGLAGGTQETQYF.